The rows below give T cell receptor beta chains drawn from one sample of a study of blood T cell repertoires in COVID-19. The method was immunoSEQ multiplex PCR; TCRdb's version includes in-frame clones alone and lacks a portion of them. The sample includes approximately 250,000 clones, 70% to 85% of them seen just once. The sample comprised peripheral blood. These TCRs come from a man between 40 and 49 years old who had recovered from COVID-19. Both conserved end residues are part of each CDR3. The order of the fields is D gene, clone size, J gene, V gene, CDR3 DNA, CDR3 protein. D genes are given only for firm matches. Size values are once, few and many counts, or a class for expanded clones, and some rows have none.

D gene: NA; clone size: NA; J gene: TRBJ2-7; V gene: TRBV4-3; CDR3 DNA: TGCGCCAGCAGCCAAGACAGGTCCGACTACGAGCAGTACTTC; CDR3 protein: CASSQDRSDYEQYF
D gene: NA; clone size: NA; J gene: TRBJ2-5; V gene: TRBV18; CDR3 DNA: TGTGCCAGCTCACCACTACAGGGTATAGAGACCCAGTACTTC; CDR3 protein: CASSPLQGIETQYF
D gene: NA; clone size: NA; J gene: TRBJ1-1; V gene: TRBV27; CDR3 DNA: TGTGCCAGCAGTTTAACCAGGGCGGCTGAAGCTTTCTTT; CDR3 protein: CASSLTRAAEAFF
D gene: NA; clone size: NA; J gene: TRBJ1-1; V gene: TRBV19; CDR3 DNA: TGTGCCAGTAGGGACCGGGCAGGGGCTGTTGAAGCTTTCTTT; CDR3 protein: CASRDRAGAVEAFF
D gene: TRBD2; clone size: NA; J gene: TRBJ2-1; V gene: TRBV18; CDR3 DNA: TGTGCCAGCTCGCAACCCGGGACTAGCCTCGACAATGAGCAGTTCTTC; CDR3 protein: CASSQPGTSLDNEQFF
D gene: TRBD2; clone size: NA; J gene: TRBJ2-1; V gene: TRBV3-1/TRBV3-2; CDR3 DNA: TGTGCCAGCAGCCTACTAGCGGGATATTCCTACAATGAGCAGTTCTTC; CDR3 protein: CASSLLAGYSYNEQFF
D gene: NA; clone size: NA; J gene: TRBJ2-3; V gene: TRBV14; CDR3 DNA: TGTGCCAGCAGCCTTTATGGGGCGGATACGCAGTATTTT; CDR3 protein: CASSLYGADTQYF
D gene: NA; clone size: NA; J gene: TRBJ1-5; V gene: TRBV19; CDR3 DNA: TGTGCCAGTAGCACTATCGGGACACGCAATCAGCCCCAGCATTTT; CDR3 protein: CASSTIGTRNQPQHF
D gene: NA; clone size: NA; J gene: TRBJ1-1; V gene: TRBV27; CDR3 DNA: TGTGCCAGCATTGGACAGCTGAACACTGAAGCTTTCTTT; CDR3 protein: CASIGQLNTEAFF
D gene: NA; clone size: NA; J gene: TRBJ2-6; V gene: TRBV2; CDR3 DNA: TGTGCCAGCGGGGGGGCCACTTCTGGGGCCAACGTCCTGACTTTC; CDR3 protein: CASGGATSGANVLTF
D gene: NA; clone size: NA; J gene: TRBJ2-1; V gene: TRBV7-8; CDR3 DNA: TGTGCCAGCAGCTTAGCGTCGGACGGGGTACAGTTCTTC; CDR3 protein: CASSLASDGVQFF
D gene: TRBD1; clone size: NA; J gene: TRBJ1-5; V gene: TRBV7-2; CDR3 DNA: TGTGCCAGCAGCTTAGGGCACAGGGGCCAGCCCCAGCATTTT; CDR3 protein: CASSLGHRGQPQHF
D gene: TRBD1; clone size: few; J gene: TRBJ1-5; V gene: TRBV2; CDR3 DNA: TGTGCCAGCGCGGGACAGGGGTTCGATCAGCCCCAGCATTTT; CDR3 protein: CASAGQGFDQPQHF
D gene: TRBD1; clone size: NA; J gene: TRBJ1-6; V gene: TRBV19; CDR3 DNA: TGTGCCAGTAGTATCGGACAGGGGAATTCACCCCTCCACTTT; CDR3 protein: CASSIGQGNSPLHF
D gene: TRBD2; clone size: once; J gene: TRBJ2-1; V gene: TRBV7-6; CDR3 DNA: TGTGCCAGCAGCTTAGTGGCGGGAGTGAGCAATGAGCAGTTCTTC; CDR3 protein: CASSLVAGVSNEQFF
D gene: TRBD2; clone size: once; J gene: TRBJ2-7; V gene: TRBV6-6; CDR3 DNA: TGTGCCAGCAGTCGACTAGCGGGATACGAGCAGTACTTC; CDR3 protein: CASSRLAGYEQYF
D gene: NA; clone size: NA; J gene: TRBJ2-2; V gene: TRBV11-3; CDR3 DNA: TGTGCCAGCAGCTTAGGGGGCGGGACGGCGAACACCGGGGAGCTGTTTTTT; CDR3 protein: CASSLGGGTANTGELFF
D gene: NA; clone size: NA; J gene: TRBJ1-5; V gene: TRBV15; CDR3 DNA: TGTGCCACCAGCAGCCCAAAGAAATATGTGGGCCGGGACAATCAGCCCCAGCATTTT; CDR3 protein: CATSSPKKYVGRDNQPQHF
D gene: TRBD1; clone size: NA; J gene: TRBJ1-2; V gene: TRBV4-3; CDR3 DNA: TGCGCCAGCAGCCAACAGGACAGGGGTTCAGGTGGCTACACCTTC; CDR3 protein: CASSQQDRGSGGYTF
D gene: NA; clone size: NA; J gene: TRBJ2-3; V gene: TRBV7-9; CDR3 DNA: TGTGCCAGCAGCTTAGCCAGGGCGGTTGCAGATACGCAGTATTTT; CDR3 protein: CASSLARAVADTQYF
D gene: TRBD1; clone size: NA; J gene: TRBJ2-3; V gene: TRBV19; CDR3 DNA: TGTGCCAGTGCACTCCGGGACAGGGGACTAGATACGCAGTATTTT; CDR3 protein: CASALRDRGLDTQYF
D gene: TRBD1; clone size: once; J gene: TRBJ1-2; V gene: TRBV5-4; CDR3 DNA: TGTGCCAGCAGCTTGGCCCCCAGACAGGGGCGCTATGGCTACACCTTC; CDR3 protein: CASSLAPRQGRYGYTF
D gene: TRBD2; clone size: NA; J gene: TRBJ2-1; V gene: TRBV19; CDR3 DNA: TGTGCCAGTAGTGTGCGACTAGCGGGGGCCGATAATGAGCAGTTCTTC; CDR3 protein: CASSVRLAGADNEQFF
D gene: NA; clone size: NA; J gene: TRBJ2-7; V gene: TRBV4-1; CDR3 DNA: TGCGCCAGCAGCCAAGGTCCCGGGGGTAGCGGATACTACGAGCAGTACTTC; CDR3 protein: CASSQGPGGSGYYEQYF
D gene: NA; clone size: NA; J gene: TRBJ1-3; V gene: TRBV7-9; CDR3 DNA: TGTGCCAGCAGTTGGCAAGCAGGGAAAAACGCTGGAAACACCATATATTTT; CDR3 protein: CASSWQAGKNAGNTIYF
D gene: NA; clone size: NA; J gene: TRBJ2-3; V gene: TRBV27; CDR3 DNA: TGTGCCAGCAGTCGACTCATCGCGGGCACAGATACGCAGTATTTT; CDR3 protein: CASSRLIAGTDTQYF
D gene: NA; clone size: NA; J gene: TRBJ2-2; V gene: TRBV5-1; CDR3 DNA: TGCGCCAGCAGCTTGGTTTTCGACACCGGGGAGCTGTTTTTT; CDR3 protein: CASSLVFDTGELFF
D gene: TRBD1; clone size: NA; J gene: TRBJ2-1; V gene: TRBV5-4; CDR3 DNA: TGTGCCAGCAGCTTGCCCCGGGACAGGGAGAGCAATGAGCAGTTCTTC; CDR3 protein: CASSLPRDRESNEQFF
D gene: TRBD2; clone size: NA; J gene: TRBJ2-7; V gene: TRBV19; CDR3 DNA: TGTGCCAGTAAGGATAGCGGGAGACGAGACGAGCAGTACTTC; CDR3 protein: CASKDSGRRDEQYF
D gene: NA; clone size: NA; J gene: TRBJ2-7; V gene: TRBV6-2/TRBV6-3; CDR3 DNA: TGTGCCAGCAGCCCGTCGCTGGGGGGGCCCCCGAGCTCCTACGAGCAGTACTTC; CDR3 protein: CASSPSLGGPPSSYEQYF
D gene: NA; clone size: NA; J gene: TRBJ2-1; V gene: TRBV5-4; CDR3 DNA: TGTGCCAGCAAACGGGCGACAGGCGTTAATGAGCAGTTCTTC; CDR3 protein: CASKRATGVNEQFF
D gene: NA; clone size: NA; J gene: TRBJ2-3; V gene: TRBV9; CDR3 DNA: TGTGCCAGCAGCGTAGGGGCGAGAAGGTCAACAGATACGCAGTATTTT; CDR3 protein: CASSVGARRSTDTQYF
D gene: NA; clone size: NA; J gene: TRBJ2-2; V gene: TRBV19; CDR3 DNA: TGTGCCAGTAGTAACTCAAGAAACACCGGGGAGCTGTTTTTT; CDR3 protein: CASSNSRNTGELFF
D gene: TRBD1; clone size: NA; J gene: TRBJ1-3; V gene: TRBV7-9; CDR3 DNA: TGTGCCAGCAGCGCTACAGGGGGCGCCGGTTCTGGAAACACCATATATTTT; CDR3 protein: CASSATGGAGSGNTIYF
D gene: NA; clone size: NA; J gene: TRBJ2-5; V gene: TRBV5-1; CDR3 DNA: TGCGCCAGCAGCTTGGAAGGGGACTCGGGTGCTGGAGAGACCCAGTACTTC; CDR3 protein: CASSLEGDSGAGETQYF
D gene: NA; clone size: NA; J gene: TRBJ2-3; V gene: TRBV12-3/TRBV12-4; CDR3 DNA: TGTGCCAGCAGGGACGAGGGAGATACGCAGTATTTT; CDR3 protein: CASRDEGDTQYF
D gene: NA; clone size: NA; J gene: TRBJ2-3; V gene: TRBV4-2; CDR3 DNA: TGTGCCAGCAGCCAAGGAGTTCAGGCGGGAGATACGCAGTATTTT; CDR3 protein: CASSQGVQAGDTQYF
D gene: NA; clone size: NA; J gene: TRBJ2-5; V gene: TRBV29-1; CDR3 DNA: TGCAGCGTTGGGGTTTTAGCGGAGCTACAAGAGACCCAGTACTTC; CDR3 protein: CSVGVLAELQETQYF
D gene: TRBD1; clone size: NA; J gene: TRBJ1-1; V gene: TRBV29-1; CDR3 DNA: TGCAGCGCCCCGGGACAGATGAACACTGAAGCTTTCTTT; CDR3 protein: CSAPGQMNTEAFF
D gene: NA; clone size: NA; J gene: TRBJ2-5; V gene: TRBV4-3; CDR3 DNA: TGCGCCAGCAGCCAAGACAGGGAAGAGACCCAGTACTTC; CDR3 protein: CASSQDREETQYF